This paragraph covers one T cell receptor (beta chain) sequence. What it recognizes is unknown. These data belong to a study of cytomegalovirus exposure and HLA in healthy donors. Whole-study findings and limits: Cytomegalovirus association was listed for about 150 TCR beta chains.

Primers for the PCR totalled 60 Vbeta and 13 Jbeta. The method was immunoSEQ multiplex PCR; TCRdb's version includes in-frame clones alone and lacks a portion of them. Altogether under 150,000 clones are present, roughly four fifths being singletons, with the ten largest covering about 3.8%. CDR1 and CDR2 from the germline V gene are SGHVS and FNYEAQ. The CDR3 covers 17 residues. V lost 1 base and J 0 bases, leaving 13 bases between the germline ends. The clonotype was recovered from a man in his forties in good health and CMV-seropositive. Input material: PBMCs. The chain couples TRBV7-6 to TRBJ1-3; D is perhaps TRBD1 (6 bases). The CDR3 bases are TGTGCCAGCAGCTTAGAAGGGGGTTTCTACTCTGGAAACACCATATATTTT. Translation gives CASSLEGGFYSGNTIYF.